Presented here are 16 T cell receptor beta chains from one specimen sequenced in a study of blood T cell repertoires in COVID-19. The data were produced by immunoSEQ multiplex PCR, yet TCRdb's version contains in-frame clones alone and is incomplete. The sample carries 100,000 to 150,000 clones, over 60% recorded once. Sequencing input: peripheral blood. Receptors originate from a man between 40 and 49 years old with active or convalescent COVID-19.

The table lists this clone with a few counts. V and J are TRBV7-8 and TRBJ1-2; possible D gene TRBD1, 6 bases. Trimming took off 4 bases at V and 7 bases at J, with 19 bases between the two ends. The CDR3 contains 15 residues. Germline V gene data show CDR1 as SGHVS and CDR2 as FQNEAQ. The CDR3 nucleotides read TGTGCCAGCAGCTCCCAAGCCGAGGGGGAAGGTGGCTACACCTTC. Protein product: CASSSQAEGEGGYTF.

This chain connects TRBV24-1 to TRBJ2-1; no clear D gene. Germline-derived CDR1 and CDR2 are KGHDR and SFDVKD. Trimming shortened V by 0 bases and J by 11 bases, and 7 bases separated the two germline ends. The CDR3 is 12 amino acids. The CDR3 coding sequence is TGTGCCACCAGTGATTTGACATCAAAGCAGTTCTTC. This encodes CATSDLTSKQFF.

The chain is built from TRBV10-3 and TRBJ1-3; 10 nucleotides match TRBD1. Germline-derived CDR1 and CDR2 are ENHRY and SYGVKD. This CDR3 comprises 17 residues. Trimming at V came to 6 bases and at J to 4 bases, leaving 12 bases not matched to a gene. In nucleotides, the CDR3 is TGTGCCATCAGAGAAGGCGGACAGGGGGTTTTCGGAAACACCATATATTTT. It yields the protein CAIREGGQGVFGNTIYF.

The chain employs TRBV29-1 and TRBJ1-2; D perhaps matches TRBD1 (6 bases). The CDR3 extends over 12 amino acids. Germline assignment: CDR1 SQVTM and CDR2 ANQGSEA. The V end lost 2 bases, the J end lost 8 bases, and 12 bases lay between the germline ends. CDR3 coding DNA: TGCAGCGTTGAATCTGGGGGCGCGGGCTACACCTTC. Amino acids: CSVESGGAGYTF.

Remarks on this clone: Compared with germline, one end of the junction differs, possibly owing to a read error. The chain couples TRBV6-5 to TRBJ1-4; D perhaps matches TRBD1 (6 bases). CDR1 and CDR2 (germline): MNHEY, SVGAGI. The CDR3 covers 13 residues. Written as DNA, the CDR3 is TGTGCCAGCAGTCTAGAATACAGGGAAAGACTGTTTTTT. This codes for CASSLEYRERLFF.

This clone was picked up many times. The rearrangement links TRBV6-6 to TRBJ2-1; D gene ambiguous. The CDR3 totals 14 residues. The V end lost 3 bases, the J end lost 4 bases, and 10 bases lay between the germline ends. CDR1 and CDR2 (germline): MNHNY, SVGAGI (reference sequence). CDR3 coding DNA: TGTGCCAGCAGTTATGGCAGGATTTACAATGAGCAGTTCTTC. This codes for CASSYGRIYNEQFF.

The chain is built from TRBV11-2 and TRBJ2-7; 9 nucleotides line up with TRBD1. CDR1 and CDR2 (germline): SGHAT, FQNNGV. Unmatched junction bases numbered 7, after V lost 6 bases and J lost 4 bases. CDR3 length: 14 residues. The DNA of the CDR3 is TGTGCCAGCAGAGCCGGGACAGGGTCTTACGAGCAGTACTTC. Translation gives CASRAGTGSYEQYF.

J is TRBJ2-2 and V is TRBV19, with D perhaps TRBD1 (5 bases). V shed 3 bases and J shed 5 bases, with 10 bases lying between them. CDR1 LNHDA and CDR2 SQIVND come from the germline V gene (reference sequence). The CDR3 consists of 14 residues. The CDR3 loop is CASSMAQGTGELFF. For the CDR3, the DNA is TGTGCCAGTAGTATGGCTCAGGGTACCGGGGAGCTGTTTTTT. Full variable domain (rest looked up from reference TRBV19 and TRBJ2-2): DGGITQSPKYLFRKEGQNVTLSCEQNLNHDAMYWYRQDPGQGLRLIYYSQIVNDFQKGDIAEGYSVSREKKESFPLTVTSAQKNPTAFYLCASSMAQGTGELFFGEGSRLTVL.

J is TRBJ1-6 and V is TRBV11-3; D gene unclear. The CDR3 contains 13 residues. V lost 2 bases and J lost 10, with 9 bases in between. Germline-derived CDR1 and CDR2 are SGHNT and YENEEA. In DNA, the CDR3 is TGTGCCAGCAGCTTATCTGAGAAATCACCCCTCCACTTT. Translated, it gives CASSLSEKSPLHF.

This sequence joins TRBV30 and TRBJ2-2, with 7 bases identical to TRBD2. This CDR3 spans 16 amino acids. Germline trimming cut 0 bases from V and 2 bases from J; bases unmatched to any gene: 6. CDR1 GTSNPN and CDR2 SVGIG come from the germline V gene (reference sequence). CDR3 in amino acids: CAWSVTGLSNTGELFF. CDR3 bases: TGTGCCTGGAGTGTAACGGGACTATCTAACACCGGGGAGCTGTTTTTT.

This chain joins TRBV14 and TRBJ2-5; 13 nucleotides line up with TRBD2. The ends lost 1 base at V and 2 bases at J; junction bases unmatched: 7. Germline V gene data show CDR1 as SGHDN and CDR2 as FVKESK. The CDR3 length is 18 residues. CDR3 region: CASSQGRLAGGGQETQYF. The CDR3 DNA reads TGTGCCAGCAGCCAAGGGAGACTAGCGGGAGGAGGGCAAGAGACCCAGTACTTC.

The chain recombines TRBV9 with TRBJ1-2; 7 bases line up with TRBD1. Germline lookup yields CDR1 SGDLS and CDR2 YYNGEE. The J segment lost 0 bases and the V segment lost 0 bases, leaving 11 bases of the junction unmatched. CDR3 length: 18 amino acids. The CDR3 DNA sequence: TGTGCCAGCAGCGTAGCCCCCGCAGGGGGAACCACTAACTATGGCTACACCTTC. The encoded protein is CASSVAPAGGTTNYGYTF.

Notes on this clone: The same CDR3 also results from other DNA sequences found in this sample. CDR3 nucleotides: TGTGCCAGCAGCTTAGCGGGGGGTCACACCGGGGAGCTGTTTTTT. It yields the protein CASSLAGGHTGELFF. The rearrangement links TRBV28 to TRBJ2-2; 10 bases agree with TRBD2. Germline V CDR1 and CDR2: MDHEN, SYDVKM. After removal of 6 bases from V and 3 bases from J, the junction contained 4 bases not matched to a gene. CDR3 length: 15 residues.

The rearrangement uses TRBV20-1 and TRBJ1-1, with a tentative D call TRBD1 (6 bases). Trimming took 3 bases from V and 13 from J, leaving 18 bases between them. CDR1 is DFQATT and CDR2 is SNEGSKA in the germline V gene (reference sequence). The CDR3 is 12 amino acids. CDR3 sequence (DNA): TGCAGTGCTAGTAGAACAGGGTCGAGTGGTTTCTTT. Protein: CSASRTGSSGFF.

This chain uses TRBV28 with TRBJ2-7, with TRBD1 as a possible D gene (5 bases). Trimming stripped 7 bases from V and 1 base from J, with 14 bases between. The germline gives CDR1 MDHEN, CDR2 SYDVKM. The CDR3 sequence is 14 residues long. CDR3 nucleotide sequence: TGTGCCAGCATCCCGCAGGGCCCTTCCTACGAGCAGTACTTC. It encodes CASIPQGPSYEQYF.

This sequence joins TRBV7-9 and TRBJ2-3, with TRBD2 as a possible D gene (6 bases). Trimming left V 3 bases short and J 2 bases short, with 12 bases between. This CDR3 has 15 amino acids. Germline-derived CDR1 and CDR2 are SEHNR and FQNEAQ (reference sequence). The CDR3 is CASSLTGGFTDTQYF. CDR3 nucleotide sequence: TGTGCCAGCAGCTTGACCGGGGGATTCACAGATACGCAGTATTTT.